What follows are 30 T cell receptor beta chains derived from one specimen sequenced in a study of T cell repertoires in cytomegalovirus infection. No antigen has been assigned to these receptors. Using its own MiXCR run on the reads, TCRdb lists one record per CDR3 protein. There are fewer than 650,000 distinct CDR3 sequences in the sample; over 35% occur only once, and over 45% lies in the top ten. The sequencing here drew on cultured PBMCs, taken from culture after CMV antigen stimulation. Receptors originate from a human donor in good health (CMV status not recorded). Some clones in this sample may be carry-over from other donors' samples.

J is TRBJ2-5 and V is TRBV29-1; D gene unclear. This CDR3 spans 14 amino acids. Germline V gives CDR1 SQVTM, CDR2 ANQGSEA. V was cut by 1 base and J by 2 bases, with 11 bases left in between. The CDR3 DNA is TGCAGCGTTGAAGCTCCGGGCCTTCAAGAGACCCAGTACTTC. This encodes CSVEAPGLQETQYF. Complete variable domain (other parts from reference TRBV29-1 and TRBJ2-5): SAVISQKPSRDICQRGTSLTIQCQVDSQVTMMFWYRQQPGQSLTLIATANQGSEATYESGFVIDKFPISRPNLTFSTLTVSNMSPEDSSIYLCSVEAPGLQETQYFGPGTRLLVL.

The V gene is TRBV5-3, the J gene TRBJ2-1; D perhaps matches TRBD1 (6 bases). TRBV5-3 is flagged as an ORF with uncertain function. This CDR3 contains 13 residues. V lost 8 bases and J 9 bases, leaving 18 bases between the germline ends. The CDR3 is CASSGEQGSEQFF. CDR3 sequence (DNA): TGTGCCAGCAGCGGTGAACAGGGTAGTGAGCAGTTCTTC.

The chain couples TRBV7-2 to TRBJ1-1, with TRBD1 matching 8 bases. Germline CDR1 reads SGHTA; CDR2 reads FQGNSA. Trimming cost V 5 bases and J 6 bases; bases outside gene matches: 11. This CDR3 contains 15 residues. CDR3 protein: CASSPSPGQGSEAFF. The DNA for the CDR3 is TGTGCCAGCAGCCCGTCACCTGGACAGGGCTCTGAAGCTTTCTTT.

The rearrangement links TRBV4-1 to TRBJ2-5; 12 bases are shared with TRBD2. Trimming cost V 0 bases and J 5 bases; bases outside gene matches: 7. Germline lookup yields CDR1 MGHRA and CDR2 YSYEKL. The CDR3 spans 17 residues. The CDR3 protein is CASSQEGSSGRGETQYF. CDR3 sequence (DNA): TGCGCCAGCAGCCAAGAAGGGTCTAGCGGGAGGGGGGAGACCCAGTACTTC.

The chain links TRBV4-1 to TRBJ1-5; D is ambiguous. Germline CDR1 is MGHRA and CDR2 is YSYEKL. The CDR3 consists of 14 residues. V gave up 1 base and J gave up 9 bases, with 13 bases separating them. CDR3 in amino acids: CASSQGRTERPQHF. The DNA of the CDR3 is TGCGCCAGCAGCCAAGGACGGACTGAACGGCCCCAGCATTTT.

The chain combines TRBV28 with TRBJ2-7; TRBD1 aligns across 10 bases. V lost 4 bases to trimming and J lost 2 bases; unmatched junction nucleotides: 8. This CDR3 comprises 16 residues. The germline gives CDR1 MDHEN, CDR2 SYDVKM. CDR3: CASSWETGQGAYEQYF. CDR3 nucleotide sequence: TGTGCCAGCAGTTGGGAAACAGGACAGGGGGCCTACGAGCAGTACTTC. Supplemented by reference TRBV28 and TRBJ2-7, the full variable domain reads DVKVTQSSRYLVKRTGEKVFLECVQDMDHENMFWYRQDPGLGLRLIYFSYDVKMKEKGDIPEGYSVSREKKERFSLILESASTNQTSMYLCASSWETGQGAYEQYFGPGTRLTVT.

The V and J genes are TRBV11-2 and TRBJ2-5; TRBD2 agrees at 10 bases. The CDR3 runs to 15 residues. After removal of 5 bases from V and 5 bases from J, the junction contained 8 bases not matched to a gene. CDR1 SGHAT and CDR2 FQNNGV come from the germline V gene. CDR3: CASSASGGRGETQYF. Written as DNA, the CDR3 is TGTGCCAGCAGCGCTAGCGGGGGAAGAGGGGAGACCCAGTACTTC.

This chain connects TRBV11-2 to TRBJ1-2, with 8 bases identical to TRBD1. Germline V gene data show CDR1 as SGHAT and CDR2 as FQNNGV. This CDR3 is 20 amino acids long. The V and J ends lost 5 bases and 0 bases, in that order; junction bases with no gene match: 20. In nucleotides, the CDR3 is TGTGCCAGCAGCCTTATTAAAGGCCGAACAGGGGGGCACTCTAACTATGGCTACACCTTC. Encoded protein: CASSLIKGRTGGHSNYGYTF.

This clonotype showed up just a few times. The J gene is TRBJ2-3, the V gene TRBV6-6; D ambiguous. Germline V gene lookup returns CDR1 MNHNY and CDR2 SVGAGI (reference sequence). Trimming removed 6 bases at V and 6 bases at J, with 25 bases between. The CDR3 is made up of 17 amino acids. This CDR3 reads CASSFVASATRPDTQYF. The CDR3 DNA reads TGTGCCAGCAGCTTCGTCGCCTCCGCGACCCGTCCTGATACGCAGTATTTT.

This clonotype turned up a few times. V usage is TRBV7-2 and J usage is TRBJ2-1; 8 bases line up with TRBD2. The CDR3 has 17 amino acids. Per the germline V gene, CDR1 is SGHTA and CDR2 is FQGNSA. Losses at the gene ends were 2 bases for V and 2 bases for J; bases not matched to a gene: 8. The CDR3 loop reads CASSLTPGSGAYNEQFF. The DNA for the CDR3 is TGTGCCAGCAGCTTAACCCCTGGTAGCGGGGCCTACAATGAGCAGTTCTTC.

This clonotype was counted only a few times. The rearrangement joins TRBV20-1 to TRBJ2-5, with 8 bases fitting TRBD2. With V trimmed by 1 base and J by 5 bases, 6 bases remained unmatched. Looked up from germline, CDR1 is DFQATT and CDR2 is SNEGSKA (reference sequence). The CDR3 extends over 14 amino acids. The CDR3 DNA reads TGCAGTGCTAGAGTACTAGCGGAGGGGGAGACCCAGTACTTC. Its translation: CSARVLAEGETQYF.

A few counts support this clonotype. In DNA form, the CDR3 reads TGTGCCAGCAGCTTAGACTCTTCTCAGCCGTACAGCACAGATACGCAGTATTTT. It specifies CASSLDSSQPYSTDTQYF. The chain has TRBV7-8 and TRBJ2-3; no definite D call. The germline V gene has CDR1 SGHVS and CDR2 FQNEAQ. This CDR3 is 18 amino acids long. V was pared by 1 base and J by 0 bases, with 17 bases between.

The CDR3 sequence: CSARDGTSAGETQYF. CDR3 nucleotide sequence: TGCAGTGCCCGCGACGGGACTAGCGCTGGGGAGACCCAGTACTTC. J is TRBJ2-5 and V is TRBV20-1, with 10 nucleotides matching TRBD2. J was trimmed by 5 bases and V by 6 bases; bases with no gene match: 12. Per germline, CDR1 DFQATT and CDR2 SNEGSKA (reference sequence). CDR3 length equals 15 residues.

V usage is TRBV20-1 and J usage is TRBJ2-5, with TRBD1 matching 9 bases. J lost 0 bases, V lost 1 base, and 3 bases had no gene match. This CDR3 has 15 amino acids. Looked up from germline, CDR1 is DFQATT and CDR2 is SNEGSKA (reference sequence). This CDR3 is CSARVTGGNQETQYF. The CDR3 DNA reads TGCAGTGCTAGAGTGACAGGGGGGAACCAAGAGACCCAGTACTTC.

This clonotype was observed a handful of times. This chain connects TRBV20-1 to TRBJ2-1, with D unclear. Trimming removed 7 bases at V and 3 bases at J, with 7 bases between. This CDR3 spans 11 amino acids. The germline V gene has CDR1 DFQATT and CDR2 SNEGSKA (reference sequence). CDR3 sequence reads: CSGGNYNEQFF. The CDR3 coding sequence is TGCAGTGGGGGTAACTACAATGAGCAGTTCTTC.

The sample holds a few counts of this clonotype. The V gene is TRBV11-2, the J gene TRBJ2-1; a weak D match, TRBD1 (6 bases). The germline V gene encodes CDR1 SGHAT and CDR2 FQNNGV. This CDR3 spans 14 amino acids. The V end lost 5 bases, the J end lost 7 bases, and 15 bases lay between the germline ends. The CDR3 protein is CASSRDRIGNEQFF. The CDR3 DNA sequence: TGTGCCAGCAGCCGCGACAGGATCGGGAATGAGCAGTTCTTC.

A few counts support this clonotype. The chain employs TRBV7-2 and TRBJ1-3, with TRBD1 identical over 9 bases. Trimming took 5 bases from V and 2 from J; bases not matched to a gene: 7. The CDR3 consists of 16 residues. The germline V gene encodes CDR1 SGHTA and CDR2 FQGNSA. This chain's CDR3 is CASSPITGGTGNTIYF. CDR3 in DNA: TGTGCCAGCAGCCCGATTACAGGGGGCACTGGAAACACCATATATTTT.

The chain employs TRBV7-8 and TRBJ2-1; possible D gene TRBD2, 5 bases. The ends were cut back, 1 base at V and 16 bases at J, with 11 bases in the middle. Per the germline V gene, CDR1 is SGHVS and CDR2 is FQNEAQ. This CDR3 region has 11 residues. CDR3 sequence: CASSLGGRGFF. The CDR3 DNA sequence: TGTGCCAGCAGCTTAGGAGGGAGAGGCTTCTTC.

The rearrangement links TRBV12-3 or TRBV12-4 to TRBJ1-2; TRBD1 might be the D (5 bases). This CDR3 spans 13 amino acids. V lost 8 bases and J 8 bases, leaving 18 bases between the germline ends. This CDR3 is CASGLRRGWGYTF. Here the CDR3 DNA reads TGTGCCAGCGGTCTCCGGAGGGGATGGGGCTACACCTTC.

The chain combines TRBV12-3 or TRBV12-4 with TRBJ1-5; no clear D. This CDR3 comprises 13 residues. V lost 5 bases and J lost 5, with 10 bases in between. CDR3 sequence reads: CASSREPDQPQHF. CDR3 nucleotides: TGTGCCAGCAGTAGGGAGCCGGATCAGCCCCAGCATTTT.

This clonotype was recorded at least ten times. This chain joins TRBV7-2 and TRBJ1-4, with 10 nucleotides matching TRBD1. J lost 7 bases, V lost 5 bases, and 4 bases had no gene match. This CDR3 contains 14 residues. CDR1 SGHTA and CDR2 FQGNSA come from the germline V gene. The CDR3 loop reads CASSRTGGSEKLFF. Written as DNA, the CDR3 is TGTGCCAGCAGCCGGACAGGGGGAAGTGAAAAACTGTTTTTT.

This clonotype was observed a handful of times. The chain links TRBV12-3 or TRBV12-4 to TRBJ2-3, with 8 bases that match TRBD2. This CDR3 has 15 amino acids. Trimming cost V 5 bases and J 0 bases; bases outside gene matches: 4. This chain's CDR3 is CASSPAGASTDTQYF. CDR3 in DNA: TGTGCCAGCAGTCCAGCGGGGGCCAGCACAGATACGCAGTATTTT.

This chain links TRBV6-6 with TRBJ1-5; D possibly corresponds to TRBD1 (5 bases). The V gene lost 4 bases and the J gene lost 6 bases, with 10 bases spanning the gap. The germline gives CDR1 MNHNY, CDR2 SVGAGI (reference sequence). The CDR3 spans 13 residues. The chain's CDR3 is CASSSRGTQPQHF. The CDR3 bases are TGTGCCAGCAGTTCCCGGGGGACTCAGCCCCAGCATTTT.

This clonotype has a single count. J is TRBJ2-1 and V is TRBV6-2 or TRBV6-3; TRBD2 aligns across 7 bases. This CDR3 has 16 amino acids. V was pared by 2 bases and J by 8 bases, with 12 bases of the junction left unmatched. Germline CDR1 and CDR2: MNHEY and SVGEGT. The CDR3 bases are TGTGCCAGCAGTTACAGCCGCGGCGGGAGTATGCATGAGCAGTTCTTC. Protein: CASSYSRGGSMHEQFF.

The chain links TRBV4-1 to TRBJ1-1; TRBD1 agrees at 7 bases. The CDR3 length is 17 residues. The V and J ends lost 2 bases and 1 base, in that order; junction bases with no gene match: 10. The germline V gene encodes CDR1 MGHRA and CDR2 YSYEKL. The DNA of the CDR3 is TGCGCCAGCAGCCAAAGTCCCACCCGGACAGGGAACACTGAAGCTTTCTTT. Translated: CASSQSPTRTGNTEAFF.

This chain links TRBV11-2 with TRBJ2-7; 11 nucleotides agree with TRBD2. The trim removed 5 bases at V and 7 bases at J, leaving 13 bases unmatched. Germline V gives CDR1 SGHAT, CDR2 FQNNGV. The CDR3 totals 16 residues. As DNA, the CDR3 is TGTGCCAGCAGCCCCTGGGGTAGCGGGAGGGCCGGGGAGCAGTACTTC. It specifies CASSPWGSGRAGEQYF. Drawing the rest from reference TRBV11-2 and TRBJ2-7, the complete variable domain is EAGVAQSPRYKIIEKRQSVAFWCNPISGHATLYWYQQILGQGPKLLIQFQNNGVVDDSQLPKDRFSAERLKGVDSTLKIQPAKLEDSAVYLCASSPWGSGRAGEQYFGPGTRLTVT.

CDR3 sequence (DNA): TGTGCCAGCAGCTCATATCCCGGGGGAGGGACCGGGGAGCTGTTTTTT. It is translated as CASSSYPGGGTGELFF. This chain uses TRBV7-8 with TRBJ2-2, with 7 bases fitting TRBD2. Germline CDR1 and CDR2: SGHVS and FQNEAQ. After removal of 4 bases from V and 5 bases from J, the junction contained 10 bases not matched to a gene. This CDR3 has 16 amino acids.

This chain uses TRBV7-9 with TRBJ1-4; perhaps TRBD1 as D (5 bases). The CDR3 has 12 residues. With 8 bases removed from V and 7 bases from J, the gap between germline ends came to 11 bases. The germline gives CDR1 SEHNR, CDR2 FQNEAQ (reference sequence). CDR3 nucleotide sequence: TGTGCCAGCGGGACGAGTGGTGAAAAACTGTTTTTT. The encoded protein is CASGTSGEKLFF.

The rearrangement joins TRBV19 to TRBJ2-7, with D tentatively TRBD1 or TRBD2 (5 bases each). The length of the CDR3 is 15 residues. The germline gives CDR1 LNHDA, CDR2 SQIVND (reference sequence). With 10 bases removed from V and 5 bases from J, the gap between germline ends came to 24 bases. The CDR3 loop is CATSGTGPSSDEQYF. CDR3 sequence (DNA): TGTGCCACCTCCGGGACGGGCCCTTCGAGCGACGAGCAGTACTTC.

J is TRBJ1-6 and V is TRBV19; tentative D call: TRBD1 (6 bases). This CDR3 spans 14 amino acids. Germline loops: CDR1 LNHDA, CDR2 SQIVND (reference sequence). Between the trimmed V and J ends, which lost 4 bases and 2 bases, there was a span of 6 bases. The CDR3 DNA is TGTGCCAGTAGTAGGACAGCCTATAATTCACCCCTCCACTTT. Its protein product is CASSRTAYNSPLHF.